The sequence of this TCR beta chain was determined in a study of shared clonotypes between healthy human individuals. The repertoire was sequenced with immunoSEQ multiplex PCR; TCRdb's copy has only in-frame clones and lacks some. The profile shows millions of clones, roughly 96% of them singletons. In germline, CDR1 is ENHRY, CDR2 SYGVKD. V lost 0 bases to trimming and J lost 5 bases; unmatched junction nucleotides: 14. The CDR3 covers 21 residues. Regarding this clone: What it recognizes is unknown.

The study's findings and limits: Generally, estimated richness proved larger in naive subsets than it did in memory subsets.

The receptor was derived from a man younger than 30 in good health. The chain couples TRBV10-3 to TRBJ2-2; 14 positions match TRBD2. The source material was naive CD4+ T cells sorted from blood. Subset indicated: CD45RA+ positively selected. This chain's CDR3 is CAISESWTSGGPDLKTGELFF. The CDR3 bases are TGTGCCATCAGTGAGTCTTGGACTAGCGGGGGGCCGGACCTAAAGACCGGGGAGCTGTTTTTT.